Listed here is a single T cell receptor (beta chain). The PCR employed 60 Vbeta primers together with 13 Jbeta primers. Profiled with immunoSEQ multiplex PCR; TCRdb holds only in-frame clones, not every one. The data show some 170,000 clones, roughly 72% seen once. Per germline, CDR1 SGHTA and CDR2 FQGTGA. V lost 0 bases to trimming and J lost 5 bases, with 7 bases between them. This CDR3 is built from 13 residues. This specimen belongs to a study of cytomegalovirus exposure and HLA in healthy donors. Sequenced material: PBMCs. The chain has TRBV7-3 and TRBJ1-1; TRBD1 might be the D (5 bases). The TCR was taken from a woman between 40 and 50 years old in good health and CMV-seronegative. This chain's CDR3 is CASSLTGETEAFF. The CDR3, as DNA: TGTGCCAGCAGCTTAACAGGGGAAACTGAAGCTTTCTTT.